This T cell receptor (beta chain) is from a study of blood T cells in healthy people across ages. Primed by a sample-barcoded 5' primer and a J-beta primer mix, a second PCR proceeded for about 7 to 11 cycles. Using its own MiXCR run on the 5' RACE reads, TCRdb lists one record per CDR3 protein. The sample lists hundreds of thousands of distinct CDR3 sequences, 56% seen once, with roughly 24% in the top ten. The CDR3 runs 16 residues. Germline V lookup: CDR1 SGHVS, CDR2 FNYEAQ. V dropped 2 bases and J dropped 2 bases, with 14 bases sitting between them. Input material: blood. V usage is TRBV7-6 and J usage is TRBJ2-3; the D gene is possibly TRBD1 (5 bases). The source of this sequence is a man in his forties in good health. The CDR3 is CASSLSSRATTDTQYF. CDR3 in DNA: TGTGCCAGCAGCTTATCGAGCAGGGCGACCACAGATACGCAGTATTTT.